Listed here are 22 T cell receptor beta chains from one sample, sequenced in a study of liver allograft versus peripheral blood T cells. The overall study: Recipients' peripheral blood supplied the T cell receptor repertoires against which those in transplanted livers were compared.

TCRdb independently ran MiXCR on the reads; one entry per CDR3 protein. Here the sample spans about 3,000 distinct CDR3 sequences, 14% to 15% being singletons. All receptors come from a human patient who had a liver transplant. Some of these T cells may belong to the graft donor.

This clonotype is labeled medium-sized (0.01 to 0.1%). J is TRBJ1-1 and V is TRBV6-2 or TRBV6-3; 7 nucleotides align to TRBD1. The CDR3 contains 16 residues. CDR1 and CDR2 from the germline V gene are MNHEY and SVGEGT. Trimming cost V 3 bases and J 0 bases; bases outside gene matches: 7. The CDR3 is CASSYVTGLMNTEAFF. CDR3 bases: TGTGCCAGCAGTTATGTGACAGGGTTGATGAACACTGAAGCTTTCTTT.

In this sample, this clonotype is medium-sized (0.01 to 0.1%). The rearrangement joins TRBV29-1 to TRBJ1-2; tentatively, D is TRBD1 (6 bases). Germline V lookup: CDR1 SQVTM, CDR2 ANQGSEA. There are 14 residues in the CDR3. V was trimmed by 1 base and J by 4 bases, leaving 13 bases between them. Here the CDR3 reads CSVEAQGSFYGYTF. In nucleotides, the CDR3 is TGCAGCGTTGAAGCCCAGGGGTCTTTCTATGGCTACACCTTC.

This clonotype was seen a handful of times. V gene TRBV6-5 combines with J gene TRBJ2-7; D ambiguous. V was shortened by 5 bases and J by 4 bases, with 15 bases between the two germline ends. The CDR3 extends over 14 amino acids. Germline V gene sequence: CDR1 MNHEY, CDR2 SVGAGI. This chain's CDR3 is CASSPHQPSYEQYF. CDR3 coding DNA: TGTGCCAGCAGTCCGCACCAGCCTAGTTACGAGCAGTACTTC.

This clonotype was picked up many times. V gene TRBV7-9 combines with J gene TRBJ1-5; a possible D gene is TRBD1 (6 bases). Germline V gene data show CDR1 as SEHNR and CDR2 as FQNEAQ (reference sequence). The CDR3 runs to 14 residues. Trimming left V 5 bases short and J 7 bases short, with 15 bases between. CDR3 coding DNA: TGTGCCAGCAGCCCGTGGGGGGCCCGGCAGCCCCAGCATTTT. This translates into CASSPWGARQPQHF.

This clonotype was detected only a few times. The genes are TRBV5-6 and TRBJ1-5; D might be TRBD1 (5 bases). Germline assignment: CDR1 SGHDT and CDR2 YYEEEE. The V end was cut by 5 bases, the J end by 6 bases, with 15 bases between. The CDR3 is 14 residues long. CDR3 nucleotide sequence: TGTGCCAGCAGTTACATGGGGGAGGTTCAGCCCCAGCATTTT. Amino acid sequence: CASSYMGEVQPQHF.

This clonotype was recorded many times. The rearrangement links TRBV7-9 to TRBJ1-1; tentatively, D is TRBD1 (5 bases). V dropped 5 bases and J dropped 5 bases, with 9 bases sitting between them. The germline V gene has CDR1 SEHNR and CDR2 FQNEAQ (reference sequence). CDR3 length equals 12 residues. For the CDR3, the DNA is TGTGCCAGCAGCCCCGAGGGGACTGAAGCTTTCTTT. Translating it yields CASSPEGTEAFF.

This clonotype was found a few times. The chain has TRBV7-9 and TRBJ1-5; perhaps TRBD1 as D (6 bases). Germline V gene sequence: CDR1 SEHNR, CDR2 FQNEAQ (reference sequence). Trimming took 4 bases from V and 3 from J, leaving 16 bases between them. CDR3 size: 16 residues. CDR3 sequence (DNA): TGTGCCAGCAGCTCCTCGTGGGGGCGTAACAATCAGCCCCAGCATTTT. It encodes CASSSSWGRNNQPQHF.

The chain uses TRBV19 and TRBJ2-2; D might be TRBD1 (5 bases). Germline lookup yields CDR1 LNHDA and CDR2 SQIVND (reference sequence). This CDR3 is built from 13 residues. V was clipped by 8 bases and J by 3 bases, with 10 bases between them. CDR3 in amino acids: CASVQGYTGELFF. CDR3 sequence (DNA): TGTGCCAGTGTTCAGGGATACACCGGGGAGCTGTTTTTT.

This clonotype is termed medium-sized. The genes are TRBV30 and TRBJ1-1; D is possibly TRBD1 (5 bases). The V gene lost 3 bases and the J gene lost 6 bases, with 11 bases spanning the gap. CDR3 length: 12 residues. Germline lookup yields CDR1 GTSNPN and CDR2 SVGIG (reference sequence). CDR3 residues: CAWSGTVSEAFF. DNA for the CDR3: TGTGCCTGGAGCGGGACGGTGTCTGAAGCTTTCTTT.

The sample holds many counts of this clonotype. This sequence joins TRBV7-9 and TRBJ2-7; D is undetermined. The CDR3 length is 14 residues. Germline loops: CDR1 SEHNR, CDR2 FQNEAQ (reference sequence). The ends were cut back, 1 base at V and 2 bases at J, with 9 bases in the middle. The CDR3 DNA reads TGTGCCAGCAGCTTAGAACTTCCCGCCTACGAGCAGTACTTC. Its protein product is CASSLELPAYEQYF.

By share, this clonotype counts as medium-sized. The chain couples TRBV5-6 to TRBJ1-2; 7 bases line up with TRBD1. There are 15 residues in the CDR3. Germline lookup yields CDR1 SGHDT and CDR2 YYEEEE. J was trimmed by 4 bases and V by 0 bases; bases with no gene match: 6. The CDR3 nucleotides read TGTGCCAGCAGCTTGGGAGGGGGCGCTTTCTATGGCTACACCTTC. It codes for CASSLGGGAFYGYTF.

By share, this clonotype counts as medium-sized. The gene calls are TRBV19 and TRBJ1-5; D is uncertain. Germline CDR1 LNHDA, CDR2 SQIVND (reference sequence). This CDR3 comprises 15 residues. Trimming took off 1 base at V and 2 bases at J, with 9 bases between the two ends. As DNA, the CDR3 is TGTGCCAGTAGTATAGGTTATCGAGGCAATCAGCCCCAGCATTTT. This codes for CASSIGYRGNQPQHF.

By share, this clonotype counts as medium-sized. The V call is TRBV24-1, the J call TRBJ2-2; 11 nucleotides align to TRBD1. CDR1 and CDR2 (germline): KGHDR, SFDVKD. With V trimmed by 0 bases and J by 5 bases, 4 bases remained unmatched. The length of the CDR3 is 17 residues. This CDR3 reads CATSDLRGQGVTGELFF. In nucleotides, the CDR3 is TGTGCCACCAGTGATTTGAGGGGACAGGGGGTGACCGGGGAGCTGTTTTTT.

This chain uses TRBV28 with TRBJ1-3, with D possibly TRBD1 on 5 matching bases. Trimming stripped 3 bases from V and 0 bases from J, with 9 bases between. The CDR3 covers 15 residues. Germline V CDR1 and CDR2: MDHEN, SYDVKM. The CDR3 reads CASSFLGGSGNTIYF. CDR3 DNA sequence: TGTGCCAGCAGTTTCCTGGGGGGCTCTGGAAACACCATATATTTT.

This clonotype is categorized as medium-sized (0.01 to 0.1%). V and J are TRBV19 and TRBJ1-2, with 7 bases identical to TRBD1. Germline loops: CDR1 LNHDA, CDR2 SQIVND (reference sequence). CDR3 length: 16 residues. The V segment lost 4 bases and the J segment 4 bases; nucleotides outside the gene matches: 12. Here the CDR3 reads CASSKERRDSLYGYTF. CDR3 sequence (DNA): TGTGCCAGTAGTAAAGAGCGCCGGGACAGTCTCTATGGCTACACCTTC.

The table lists this clonotype with a few counts. V gene TRBV20-1 combines with J gene TRBJ2-6, with 8 positions matching TRBD1. V shed 3 bases, J shed 0 bases, and the junction held 7 bases outside the gene matches. This CDR3 region has 17 residues. Germline V gene data show CDR1 as DFQATT and CDR2 as SNEGSKA (reference sequence). This CDR3 is CSARVGQEFSGANVLTF. The CDR3 DNA sequence: TGCAGTGCTAGGGTGGGACAGGAGTTCTCTGGGGCCAACGTCCTGACTTTC.

The V and J genes are TRBV9 and TRBJ1-1; perhaps TRBD1 as D (6 bases). Between the trimmed V and J ends, which lost 3 bases and 3 bases, there was a span of 24 bases. The CDR3 runs to 18 residues. Germline V gene data show CDR1 as SGDLS and CDR2 as YYNGEE. The CDR3 nucleotides read TGTGCCAGCAGCGCCCACTTTTGGGACACCTACGGGGACACTGAAGCTTTCTTT. It translates to CASSAHFWDTYGDTEAFF.

This clonotype is judged medium-sized. The genes are TRBV20-1 and TRBJ1-6; no reliable D call. V lost 0 bases and J lost 7, with 16 bases in between. The CDR3 length is 16 residues. Germline-derived CDR1 and CDR2 are DFQATT and SNEGSKA (reference sequence). CDR3 in DNA: TGCAGTGCTAGAGATCTCAGCCTCGCGGGGAATTCACCCCTCCACTTT. This gives the protein CSARDLSLAGNSPLHF.

The table lists this clonotype with a few counts. The genes are TRBV27 and TRBJ1-5; the match to TRBD1 covers 7 bases. The J segment lost 4 bases and the V segment lost 2 bases, leaving 2 bases of the junction unmatched. CDR3 length: 14 residues. Germline CDR1 MNHEY, CDR2 SMNVEV (reference sequence). As DNA, the CDR3 is TGTGCCAGCAGTTTAAGGGACAGAAATCAGCCCCAGCATTTT. Its protein is CASSLRDRNQPQHF.

This clonotype is judged medium-sized. The CDR3 protein is CATSRDLSGNEQYF. In nucleotides, the CDR3 is TGTGCCACCAGCAGAGATCTTTCGGGGAACGAGCAGTACTTC. The rearrangement uses TRBV15 and TRBJ2-7; TRBD2 might be the D (5 bases). CDR1 and CDR2 from the germline V gene are LNHNV and YYDKDF (reference sequence). CDR3 length: 14 amino acids. The V end was cut by 0 bases, the J end by 5 bases, with 11 bases between.

This clonotype was observed a few times. This chain links TRBV12-5 with TRBJ1-2; perhaps TRBD1 as D (6 bases). The ends were cut back, 3 bases at V and 5 bases at J, with 16 bases in the middle. The CDR3 covers 15 residues. CDR1 LGHNT and CDR2 FRNRAP come from the germline V gene. CDR3 coding DNA: TGTGCTAGTGGTTTAGGAAGGACAGACACTTATGGCTACACCTTC. Translation gives CASGLGRTDTYGYTF.

Concerning this clonotype itself: Since a much larger clone is just one base distant, this may be a read error. J is TRBJ2-7 and V is TRBV27; 7 bases fit TRBD2. This CDR3 is built from 15 residues. Germline V CDR1 and CDR2: MNHEY, SMNVEV (reference sequence). The J segment lost 8 bases and the V segment lost 0 bases, leaving 10 bases of the junction unmatched. The CDR3 region is CASSLSREHDYKQYF. Written as DNA, the CDR3 is TGTGCCAGCAGTTTATCGCGGGAGCACGATTACAAGCAGTACTTC.